This T cell receptor beta chain was recorded in a study of blood T cell repertoires in COVID-19. Study-wide background: Samples representing acute and convalescent COVID-19 were sourced from the United States, Italy and Spain. Sources were T cells, B-cell-depleted T cells, or PBMCs; the material itself was cDNA or gDNA.

Cohort 3 donors counted as recovered after two negative PCRs, clearance, or resolved symptoms. Source study methods: Reference gene primer amplification in the assay estimated nucleated cell counts. The protocol was immunoSEQ multiplex PCR, while the TCRdb copy is restricted to in-frame clones and leaves out a portion. V, J and clone size are those of that table, while D and trimming were read from the DNA. Of more than 150,000 clones listed, roughly 90% are singletons. Source material: PBMCs or T cells enriched from blood (not recorded which). This TCR was sampled from a woman aged 45-59 years who had recovered from COVID-19.

This chain's CDR3 is CASSSQGREKLFF. In DNA form, the CDR3 reads TGTGCCAGCAGTTCACAGGGACGTGAAAAACTGTTTTTT. This chain joins TRBV6-6 and TRBJ1-4; D may be TRBD1 (6 bases). Trimming pared 4 bases from V and 7 bases from J, leaving 10 bases between. The germline V gene has CDR1 MNHNY and CDR2 SVGAGI (reference sequence). The CDR3 runs to 13 residues.